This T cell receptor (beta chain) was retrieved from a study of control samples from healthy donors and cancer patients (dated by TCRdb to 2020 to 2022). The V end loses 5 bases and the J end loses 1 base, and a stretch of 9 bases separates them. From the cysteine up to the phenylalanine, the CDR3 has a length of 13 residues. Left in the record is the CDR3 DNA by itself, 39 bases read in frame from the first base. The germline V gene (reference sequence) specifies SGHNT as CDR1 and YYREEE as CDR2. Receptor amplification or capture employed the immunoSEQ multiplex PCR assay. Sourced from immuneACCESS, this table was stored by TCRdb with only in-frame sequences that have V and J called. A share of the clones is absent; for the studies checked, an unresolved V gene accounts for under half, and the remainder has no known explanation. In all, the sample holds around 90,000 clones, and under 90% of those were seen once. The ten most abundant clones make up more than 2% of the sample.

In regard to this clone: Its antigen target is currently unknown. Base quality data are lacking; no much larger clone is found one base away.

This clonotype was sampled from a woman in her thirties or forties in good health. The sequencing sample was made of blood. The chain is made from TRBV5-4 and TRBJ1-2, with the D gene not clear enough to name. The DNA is TGTGCCAGCAGTCCGGCGTATAACTATGGCTACACCTTC. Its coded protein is CASSPAYNYGYTF.